This T cell receptor beta chain comes out of a study of OX40 agonist ivuxolimab in advanced cancers. In the study overall: Cohort: around 86% men, mean age around 61, aged roughly 23 to 90. Three patients responded partially, comprising one with hepatocellular carcinoma and two with cutaneous melanoma.

Points on this clone: Its antigen is as yet unknown.

Germline V gene sequence: CDR1 SGHDT, CDR2 YYEEEE. Trimming removed 0 bases at V and 5 bases at J, with 14 bases between. The CDR3 runs to 15 residues. Overall study results and limits: Low clonal expansion, among the lowest seen, marked partial responders at 0.1-3.0 mg/kg.

Patients were ruled out by autoimmune disease history or systemic immunosuppression. TCRdb's table, derived via immunoSEQ multiplex PCR, lists solely in-frame clones and lacks some. The sample holds about 69,000 clones, about 89% seen once. Sequencing was performed on CD4+ or CD8+ T cells sorted from blood, taken in a trial of the OX40 agonist ivuxolimab. The source of this sequence is an adult with an advanced solid tumor such as melanoma, head and neck, liver or kidney cancer. This chain joins TRBV5-6 and TRBJ1-1, with D maybe TRBD1 (5 bases). This CDR3 reads CASSLVAGKRTEAFF. CDR3 DNA: TGTGCCAGCAGCTTGGTAGCAGGGAAACGGACTGAAGCTTTCTTT.